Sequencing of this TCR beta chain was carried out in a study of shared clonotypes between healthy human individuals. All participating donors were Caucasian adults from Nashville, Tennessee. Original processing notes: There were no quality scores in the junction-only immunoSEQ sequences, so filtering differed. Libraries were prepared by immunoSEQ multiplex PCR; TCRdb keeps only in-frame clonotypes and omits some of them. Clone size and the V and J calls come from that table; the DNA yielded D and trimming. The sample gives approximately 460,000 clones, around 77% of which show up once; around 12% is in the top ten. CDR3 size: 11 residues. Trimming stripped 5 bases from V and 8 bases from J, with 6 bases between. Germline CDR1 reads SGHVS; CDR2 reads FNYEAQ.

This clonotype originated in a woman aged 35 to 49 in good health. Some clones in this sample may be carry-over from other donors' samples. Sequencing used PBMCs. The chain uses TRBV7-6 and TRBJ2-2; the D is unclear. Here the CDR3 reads CASSAPGELFF. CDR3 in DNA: TGTGCCAGCAGCGCCCCAGGGGAGCTGTTTTTT.